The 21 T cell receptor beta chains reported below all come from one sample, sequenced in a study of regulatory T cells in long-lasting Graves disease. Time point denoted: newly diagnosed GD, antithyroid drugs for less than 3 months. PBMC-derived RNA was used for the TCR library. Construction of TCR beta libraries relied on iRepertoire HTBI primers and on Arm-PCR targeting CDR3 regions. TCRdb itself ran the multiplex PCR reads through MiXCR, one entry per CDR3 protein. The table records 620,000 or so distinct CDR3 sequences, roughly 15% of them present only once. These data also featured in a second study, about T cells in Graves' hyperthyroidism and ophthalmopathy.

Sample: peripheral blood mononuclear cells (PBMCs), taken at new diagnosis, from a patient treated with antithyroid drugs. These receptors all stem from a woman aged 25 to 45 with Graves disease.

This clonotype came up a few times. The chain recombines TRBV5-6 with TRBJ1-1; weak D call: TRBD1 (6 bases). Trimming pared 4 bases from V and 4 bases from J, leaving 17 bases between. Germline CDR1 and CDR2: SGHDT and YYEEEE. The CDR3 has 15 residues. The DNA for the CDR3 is TGTGCCAGCAGCCGCATGGGGGCGGGCAGCACTGAAGCTTTCTTT. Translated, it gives CASSRMGAGSTEAFF.

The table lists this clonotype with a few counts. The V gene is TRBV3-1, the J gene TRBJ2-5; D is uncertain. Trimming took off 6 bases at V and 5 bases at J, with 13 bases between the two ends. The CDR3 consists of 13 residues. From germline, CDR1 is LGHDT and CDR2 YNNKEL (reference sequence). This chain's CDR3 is CASSVGLTETQYF. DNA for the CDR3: TGTGCCAGCAGTGTAGGGTTAACGGAGACCCAGTACTTC.

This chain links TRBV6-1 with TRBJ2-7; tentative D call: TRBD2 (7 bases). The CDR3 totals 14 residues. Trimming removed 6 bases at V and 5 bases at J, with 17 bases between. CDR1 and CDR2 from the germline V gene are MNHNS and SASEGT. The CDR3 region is CASRTGGQGNEQYF. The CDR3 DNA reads TGTGCCAGCAGGACGGGGGGACAAGGCAACGAGCAGTACTTC.

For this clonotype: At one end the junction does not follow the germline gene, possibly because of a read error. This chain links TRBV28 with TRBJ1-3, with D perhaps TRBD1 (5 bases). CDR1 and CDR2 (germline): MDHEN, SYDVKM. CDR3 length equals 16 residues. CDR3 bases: TGTGCCAGCAGTGCCGGGACCGTCTACTCTGGAAACACCGTATATTTT. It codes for CASSAGTVYSGNTVYF. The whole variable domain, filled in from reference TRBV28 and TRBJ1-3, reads DVKVTQSSRYLVKRTGEKVFLECVQDMDHENMFWYRQDPGLGLRLIYFSYDVKMKEKGDIPEGYSVSREKKERFSLILESASTNQTSMYLCASSAGTVYSGNTVYFGEGSWLTVV.

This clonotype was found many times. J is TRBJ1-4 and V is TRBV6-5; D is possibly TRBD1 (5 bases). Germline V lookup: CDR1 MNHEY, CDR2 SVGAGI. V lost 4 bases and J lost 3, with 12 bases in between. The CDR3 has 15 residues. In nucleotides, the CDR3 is TGTGCCAGCAGTTCCCAGGGCTTCTCTAATGAAAAACTGTTTTTT. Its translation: CASSSQGFSNEKLFF.

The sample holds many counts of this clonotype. Written as DNA, the CDR3 is TGTGCCACCAGTGCCACTGGGGGCAATCAGCCCCAGCATTTT. It translates to CATSATGGNQPQHF. This rearrangement joins TRBV24-1 to TRBJ1-5, with D hard to call. Germline V lookup: CDR1 KGHDR, CDR2 SFDVKD. CDR3 size: 14 residues. V lost 5 bases and J 2 bases, leaving 9 bases between the germline ends.

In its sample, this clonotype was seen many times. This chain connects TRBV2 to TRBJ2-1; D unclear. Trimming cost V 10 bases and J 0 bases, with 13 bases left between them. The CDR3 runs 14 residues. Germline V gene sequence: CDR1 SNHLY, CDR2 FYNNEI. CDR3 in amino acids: CATKDPTSYNEQFF. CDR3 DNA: TGTGCCACAAAGGACCCGACCTCCTACAATGAGCAGTTCTTC.

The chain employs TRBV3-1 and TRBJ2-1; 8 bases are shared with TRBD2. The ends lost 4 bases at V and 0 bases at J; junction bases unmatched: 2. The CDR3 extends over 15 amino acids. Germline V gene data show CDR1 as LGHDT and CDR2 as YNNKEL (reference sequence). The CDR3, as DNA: TGTGCCAGCAGCCCGCGGGGGGCCTCCTACAATGAGCAGTTCTTC. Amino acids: CASSPRGASYNEQFF.

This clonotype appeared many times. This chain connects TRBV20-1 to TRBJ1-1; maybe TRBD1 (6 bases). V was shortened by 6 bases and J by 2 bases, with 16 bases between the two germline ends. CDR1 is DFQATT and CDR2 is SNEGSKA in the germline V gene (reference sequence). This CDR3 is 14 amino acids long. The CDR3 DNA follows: TGCAGTGCCAAACAGGGAGAAAGTAACACTGAAGCTTTCTTT. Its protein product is CSAKQGESNTEAFF.

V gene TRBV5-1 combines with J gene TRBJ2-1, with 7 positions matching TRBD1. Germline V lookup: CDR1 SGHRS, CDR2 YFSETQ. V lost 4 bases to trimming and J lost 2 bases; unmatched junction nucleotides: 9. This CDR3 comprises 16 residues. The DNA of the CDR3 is TGCGCCAGCAGCCCACAGGGGATAGAAGCCTACAATGAGCAGTTCTTC. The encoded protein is CASSPQGIEAYNEQFF.

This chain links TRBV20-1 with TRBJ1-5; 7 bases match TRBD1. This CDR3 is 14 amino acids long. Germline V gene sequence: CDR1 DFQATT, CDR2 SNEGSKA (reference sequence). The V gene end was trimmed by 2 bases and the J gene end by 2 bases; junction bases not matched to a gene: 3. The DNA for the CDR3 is TGCAGTGCTAGAAAAGGGGGCCGCAATCAGCCCCAGCATTTT. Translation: CSARKGGRNQPQHF.

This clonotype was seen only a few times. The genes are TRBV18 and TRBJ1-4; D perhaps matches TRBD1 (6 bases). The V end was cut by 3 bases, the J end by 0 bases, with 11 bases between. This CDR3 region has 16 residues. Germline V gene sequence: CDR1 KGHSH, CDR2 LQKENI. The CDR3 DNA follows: TGTGCCAGCTCACCTCGGGACACATCAACTAATGAAAAACTGTTTTTT. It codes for CASSPRDTSTNEKLFF.

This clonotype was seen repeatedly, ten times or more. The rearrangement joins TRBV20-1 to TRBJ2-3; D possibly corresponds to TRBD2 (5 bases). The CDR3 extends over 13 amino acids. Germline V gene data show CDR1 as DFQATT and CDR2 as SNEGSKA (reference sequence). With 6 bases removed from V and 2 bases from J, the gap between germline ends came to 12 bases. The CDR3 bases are TGCAGTGCCCCTAGCTCCTTCACAGATACGCAGTATTTT. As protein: CSAPSSFTDTQYF.

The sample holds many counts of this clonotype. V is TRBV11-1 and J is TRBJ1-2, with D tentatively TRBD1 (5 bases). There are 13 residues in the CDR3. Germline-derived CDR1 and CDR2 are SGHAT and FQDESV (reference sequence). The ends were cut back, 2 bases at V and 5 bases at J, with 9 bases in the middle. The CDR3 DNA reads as TGTGCCAGCAGCTTAATGGAGGGGTATGGCTACACCTTC. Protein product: CASSLMEGYGYTF.

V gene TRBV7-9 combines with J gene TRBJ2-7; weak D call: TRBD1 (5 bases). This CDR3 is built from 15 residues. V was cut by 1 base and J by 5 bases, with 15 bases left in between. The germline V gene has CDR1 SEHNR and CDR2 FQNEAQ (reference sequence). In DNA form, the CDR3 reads TGTGCCAGCAGCTTAGAAGCAGGGTTAGGCCACGAGCAGTACTTC. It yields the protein CASSLEAGLGHEQYF.

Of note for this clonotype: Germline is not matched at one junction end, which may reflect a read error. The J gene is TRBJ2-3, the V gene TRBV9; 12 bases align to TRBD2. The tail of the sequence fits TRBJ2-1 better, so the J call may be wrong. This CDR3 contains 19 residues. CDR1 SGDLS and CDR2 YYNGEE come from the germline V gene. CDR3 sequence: CASSGLLAGGPWSCNEQFF. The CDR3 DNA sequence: TGTGCCAGCAGCGGATTGCTAGCGGGAGGGCCCTGGTCCTGCAATGAGCAGTTCTTC.

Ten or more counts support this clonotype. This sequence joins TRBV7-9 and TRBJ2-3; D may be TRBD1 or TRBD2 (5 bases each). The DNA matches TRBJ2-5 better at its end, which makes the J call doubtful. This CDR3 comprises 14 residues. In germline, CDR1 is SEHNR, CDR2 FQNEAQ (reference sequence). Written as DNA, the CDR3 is TGTGCCAGCAGCTTAGTGGGAGCCAGGGAGTCCCAGTACTTC. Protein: CASSLVGARESQYF.

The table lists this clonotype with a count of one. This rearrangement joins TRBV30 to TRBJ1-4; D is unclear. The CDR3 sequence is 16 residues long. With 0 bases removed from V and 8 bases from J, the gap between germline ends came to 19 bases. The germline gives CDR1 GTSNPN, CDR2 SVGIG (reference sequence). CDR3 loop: CAWSVPVQSEEEKLFF. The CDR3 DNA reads TGTGCCTGGAGTGTACCAGTCCAATCCGAAGAGGAAAAACTGTTTTTT.

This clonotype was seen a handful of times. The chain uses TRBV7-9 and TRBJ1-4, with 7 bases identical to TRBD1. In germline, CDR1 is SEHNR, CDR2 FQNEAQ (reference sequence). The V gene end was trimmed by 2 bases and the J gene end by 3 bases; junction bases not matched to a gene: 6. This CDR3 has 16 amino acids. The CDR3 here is CASSLNVGTANEKLFF. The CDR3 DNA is TGTGCCAGCAGCTTAAATGTTGGGACAGCTAATGAAAAACTGTTTTTT.

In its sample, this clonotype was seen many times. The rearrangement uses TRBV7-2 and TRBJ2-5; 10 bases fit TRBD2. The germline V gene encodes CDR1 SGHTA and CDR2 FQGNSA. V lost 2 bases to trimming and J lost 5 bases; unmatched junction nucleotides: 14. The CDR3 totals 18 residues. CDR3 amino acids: CASSLLGAGGPSAETQYF. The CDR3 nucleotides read TGTGCCAGCAGCTTATTGGGAGCGGGAGGGCCCTCCGCCGAGACCCAGTACTTC.

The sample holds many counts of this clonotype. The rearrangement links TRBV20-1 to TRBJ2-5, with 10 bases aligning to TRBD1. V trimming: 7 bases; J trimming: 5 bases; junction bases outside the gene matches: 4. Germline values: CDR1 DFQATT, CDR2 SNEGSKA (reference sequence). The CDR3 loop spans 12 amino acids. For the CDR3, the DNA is TGCAGTGGACAGGGGGCAGGGGAGACCCAGTACTTC. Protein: CSGQGAGETQYF.